This T cell receptor beta chain was found in a study of cytomegalovirus exposure and HLA in healthy donors. Primers included in the PCR were 60 Vbeta and 13 Jbeta primers. Assay used: immunoSEQ multiplex PCR; TCRdb lists only in-frame clones, some missing. The sample carries approximately 170,000 clones, over 65% recorded once. Trimming left V 3 bases short and J 5 bases short, with 13 bases between. Germline lookup yields CDR1 MDHEN and CDR2 SYDVKM. The CDR3 sequence is 14 residues long. Sequenced sample: PBMCs. The clonotype was recovered from a man between 18 and 29 years old in good health and CMV-seropositive. The rearrangement joins TRBV28 to TRBJ1-1; D may be TRBD1 (6 bases). The CDR3 nucleotides read TGTGCCAGCAGTTTCGTACAGGGCTTAACTGAAGCTTTCTTT. Translated, it gives CASSFVQGLTEAFF. Using reference TRBV28 and TRBJ1-1 for the parts outside the CDR3, the full variable domain is DVKVTQSSRYLVKRTGEKVFLECVQDMDHENMFWYRQDPGLGLRLIYFSYDVKMKEKGDIPEGYSVSREKKERFSLILESASTNQTSMYLCASSFVQGLTEAFFGQGTRLTVV.